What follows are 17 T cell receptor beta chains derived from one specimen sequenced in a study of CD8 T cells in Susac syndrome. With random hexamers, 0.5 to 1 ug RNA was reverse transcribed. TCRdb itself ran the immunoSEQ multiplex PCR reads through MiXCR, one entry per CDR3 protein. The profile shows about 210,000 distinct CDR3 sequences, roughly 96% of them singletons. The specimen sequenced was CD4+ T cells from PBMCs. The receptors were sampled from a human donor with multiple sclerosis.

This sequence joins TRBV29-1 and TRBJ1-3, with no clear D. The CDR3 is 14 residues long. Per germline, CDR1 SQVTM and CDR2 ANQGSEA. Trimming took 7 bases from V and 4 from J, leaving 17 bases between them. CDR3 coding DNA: TGCAGCGCAAAATCGACGGGCGCGGGAAACACCATATATTTT. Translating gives CSAKSTGAGNTIYF.

The CDR3 is CSGKEGLAGSTDTQYF. In DNA form, the CDR3 reads TGCAGCGGAAAGGAAGGGCTAGCGGGGAGCACAGATACGCAGTATTTT. The gene calls are TRBV29-1 and TRBJ2-3; 9 bases fit TRBD2. The CDR3 length is 16 residues. The V and J ends lost 7 bases and 0 bases, in that order; junction bases with no gene match: 11. Germline V gene sequence: CDR1 SQVTM, CDR2 ANQGSEA.

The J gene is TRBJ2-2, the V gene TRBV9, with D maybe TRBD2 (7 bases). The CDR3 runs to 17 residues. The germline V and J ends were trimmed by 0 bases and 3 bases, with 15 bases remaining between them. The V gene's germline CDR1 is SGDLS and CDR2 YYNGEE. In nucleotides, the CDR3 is TGTGCCAGCAGCGTAGTAGGGGGGGACCGATACACCGGGGAGCTGTTTTTT. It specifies CASSVVGGDRYTGELFF.

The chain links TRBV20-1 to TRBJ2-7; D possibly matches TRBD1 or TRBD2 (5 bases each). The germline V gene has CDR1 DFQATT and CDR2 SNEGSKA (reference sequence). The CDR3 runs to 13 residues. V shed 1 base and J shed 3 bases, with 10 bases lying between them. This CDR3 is CSARGGGSYEQYF. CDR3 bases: TGCAGTGCTAGAGGTGGGGGTAGCTACGAGCAGTACTTC.

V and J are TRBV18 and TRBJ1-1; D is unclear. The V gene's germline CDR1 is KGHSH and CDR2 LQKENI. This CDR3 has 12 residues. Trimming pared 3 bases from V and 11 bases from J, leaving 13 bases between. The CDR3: CASSPLNDRAFF. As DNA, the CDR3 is TGTGCCAGCTCACCTCTGAACGACCGGGCTTTCTTT. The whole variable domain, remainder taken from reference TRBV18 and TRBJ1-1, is NAGVMQNPRHLVRRRGQEARLRCSPMKGHSHVYWYRQLPEEGLKFMVYLQKENIIDESGMPKERFSAEFPKEGPSILRIQQVVRGDSAAYFCASSPLNDRAFFGQGTRLTVV.

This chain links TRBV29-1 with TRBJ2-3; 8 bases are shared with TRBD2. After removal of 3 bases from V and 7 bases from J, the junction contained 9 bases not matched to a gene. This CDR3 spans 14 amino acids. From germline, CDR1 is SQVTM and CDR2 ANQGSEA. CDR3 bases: TGCAGCGTTGAGGGAGCGGGAGAGAGGAATACGCAGTATTTT. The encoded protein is CSVEGAGERNTQYF.

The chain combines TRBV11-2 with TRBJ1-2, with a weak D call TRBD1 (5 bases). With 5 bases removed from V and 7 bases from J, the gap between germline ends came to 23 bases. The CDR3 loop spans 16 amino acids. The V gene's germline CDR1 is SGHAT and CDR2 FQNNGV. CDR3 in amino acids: CASSPRGGTPAAGYTF. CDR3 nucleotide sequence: TGTGCCAGCAGCCCTCGGGGCGGGACCCCAGCGGCTGGCTACACCTTC.

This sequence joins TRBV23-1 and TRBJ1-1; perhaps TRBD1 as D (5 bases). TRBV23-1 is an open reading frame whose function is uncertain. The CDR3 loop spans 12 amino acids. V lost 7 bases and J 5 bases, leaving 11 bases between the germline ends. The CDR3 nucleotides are TGCGCCAGCATAACTAAGGGGACTGAAGCTTTCTTT. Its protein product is CASITKGTEAFF.

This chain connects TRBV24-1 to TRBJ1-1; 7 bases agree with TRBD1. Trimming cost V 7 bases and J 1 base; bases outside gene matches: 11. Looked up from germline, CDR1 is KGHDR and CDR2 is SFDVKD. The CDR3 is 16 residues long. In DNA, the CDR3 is TGTGCCACCAGGCTAACAGGGGCTGGTGGGAACACTGAAGCTTTCTTT. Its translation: CATRLTGAGGNTEAFF.

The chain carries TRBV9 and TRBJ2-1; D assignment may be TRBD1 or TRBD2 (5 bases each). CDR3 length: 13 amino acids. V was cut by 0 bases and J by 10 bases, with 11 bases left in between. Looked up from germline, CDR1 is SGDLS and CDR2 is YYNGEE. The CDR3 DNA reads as TGTGCCAGCAGCGTAGATGAGGGGCGAGAGCAGTTCTTC. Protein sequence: CASSVDEGREQFF.

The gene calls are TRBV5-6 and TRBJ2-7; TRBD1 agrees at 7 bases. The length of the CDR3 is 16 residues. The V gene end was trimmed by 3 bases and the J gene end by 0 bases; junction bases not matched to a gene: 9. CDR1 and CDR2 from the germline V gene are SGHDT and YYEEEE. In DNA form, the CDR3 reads TGTGCCAGCAGCTCCCCGGGACAGCAAAACTCCTACGAGCAGTACTTC. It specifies CASSSPGQQNSYEQYF.

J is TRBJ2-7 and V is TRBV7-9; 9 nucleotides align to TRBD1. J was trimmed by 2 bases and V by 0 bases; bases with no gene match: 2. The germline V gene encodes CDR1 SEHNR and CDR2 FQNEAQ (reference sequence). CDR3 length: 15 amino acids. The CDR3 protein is CASSLAGTGTYEQYF. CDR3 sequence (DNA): TGTGCCAGCAGCTTAGCCGGGACAGGGACCTACGAGCAGTACTTC.

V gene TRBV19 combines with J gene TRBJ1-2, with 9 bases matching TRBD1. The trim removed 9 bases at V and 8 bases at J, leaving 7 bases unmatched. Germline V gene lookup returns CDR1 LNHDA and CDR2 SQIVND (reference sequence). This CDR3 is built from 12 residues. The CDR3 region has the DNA TGTGCCAGCTTACAGGGGGCGACGGGCTACACCTTC. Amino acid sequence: CASLQGATGYTF. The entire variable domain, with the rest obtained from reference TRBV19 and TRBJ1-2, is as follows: DGGITQSPKYLFRKEGQNVTLSCEQNLNHDAMYWYRQDPGQGLRLIYYSQIVNDFQKGDIAEGYSVSREKKESFPLTVTSAQKNPTAFYLCASLQGATGYTFGSGTRLTVV.

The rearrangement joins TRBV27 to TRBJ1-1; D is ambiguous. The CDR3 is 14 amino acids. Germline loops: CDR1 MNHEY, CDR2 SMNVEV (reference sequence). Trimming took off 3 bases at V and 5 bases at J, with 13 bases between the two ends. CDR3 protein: CASSFIRTGTEAFF. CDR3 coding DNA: TGTGCCAGCAGTTTCATACGAACGGGAACTGAAGCTTTCTTT.

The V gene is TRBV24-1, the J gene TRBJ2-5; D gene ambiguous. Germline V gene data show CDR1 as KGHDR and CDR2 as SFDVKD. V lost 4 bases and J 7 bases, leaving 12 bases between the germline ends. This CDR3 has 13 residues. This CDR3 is CATSDSPSGTQYF. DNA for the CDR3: TGTGCCACCAGTGACTCCCCAAGTGGGACCCAGTACTTC.

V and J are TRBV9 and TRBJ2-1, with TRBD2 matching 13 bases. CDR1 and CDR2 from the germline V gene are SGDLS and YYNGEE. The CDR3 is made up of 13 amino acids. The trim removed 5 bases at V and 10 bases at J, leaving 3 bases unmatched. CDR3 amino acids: CASSALAGGEQFF. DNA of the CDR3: TGTGCCAGCAGTGCACTAGCGGGAGGGGAGCAGTTCTTC.

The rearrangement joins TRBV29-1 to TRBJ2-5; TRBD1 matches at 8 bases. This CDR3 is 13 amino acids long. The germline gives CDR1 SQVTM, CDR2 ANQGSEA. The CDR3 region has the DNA TGCACCTCTTGGACAGGGTCCCCTGAGACCCAGTACTTC. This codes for CTSWTGSPETQYF.